The 10 T cell receptor beta chains below all came from one sample that was sequenced in a study of blood T cell repertoires in COVID-19. Method: immunoSEQ multiplex PCR; TCRdb's copy keeps in-frame clones and lacks some. The sample shows approximately 250,000 clones, 86% of them seen only once. The sequenced sample was peripheral blood. The receptors were gathered from a man aged 18 to 30 with active or convalescent COVID-19.

The CDR3 bases are TGTGCCAGTAGTGGCGGGGTAACGCAGCCCCAGCATTTT. This translates into CASSGGVTQPQHF. The chain combines TRBV19 with TRBJ1-5; D gene uncertain. V was cut by 5 bases and J by 7 bases, with 12 bases left in between. Germline V gene sequence: CDR1 LNHDA, CDR2 SQIVND (reference sequence). CDR3 length equals 13 residues.

J is TRBJ1-2 and V is TRBV30; D is possibly TRBD1 (6 bases). The CDR3 contains 13 residues. V lost 0 bases and J 5 bases, leaving 10 bases between the germline ends. Germline assignment: CDR1 GTSNPN and CDR2 SVGIG (reference sequence). The CDR3 DNA sequence: TGTGCCTGGAGTGTCGGACAGACGTATGGCTACACCTTC. Translated: CAWSVGQTYGYTF.

The sample holds one count of this clone. CDR3 amino acids: CSLSGLYVYNEQFF. CDR3 nucleotide sequence: TGCAGCTTGTCGGGACTCTACGTCTACAATGAGCAGTTCTTC. The V call is TRBV29-1, the J call TRBJ2-1, with TRBD2 as a possible D gene (6 bases). This CDR3 comprises 14 residues. The V end was cut by 8 bases, the J end by 3 bases, with 17 bases between. Germline V gene sequence: CDR1 SQVTM, CDR2 ANQGSEA.

This clone has more than one count but fewer than ten. The gene calls are TRBV7-9 and TRBJ2-5; 10 positions agree with TRBD2. Germline V gene lookup returns CDR1 SEHNR and CDR2 FQNEAQ (reference sequence). The CDR3 has 14 amino acids. V was clipped by 6 bases and J by 4 bases; unmatched bases: 5. Written as DNA, the CDR3 is TGTGCCAGCAGTTATATAGCGGGGGGAGAGACCCAGTACTTC. As protein: CASSYIAGGETQYF. Full variable domain (rest looked up from reference TRBV7-9 and TRBJ2-5): DTGVSQNPRHKITKRGQNVTFRCDPISEHNRLYWYRQTLGQGPEFLTYFQNEAQLEKSRLLSDRFSAERPKGSFSTLEIQRTEQGDSAMYLCASSYIAGGETQYFGPGTRLLVL.

V is TRBV10-1 and J is TRBJ1-3; the D is unclear. The CDR3 is 12 amino acids. The V and J ends lost 8 bases and 4 bases respectively, with 9 bases between them. Looked up from germline, CDR1 is WNHNN and CDR2 is SYGVQD (reference sequence). CDR3 sequence: CASDNGGNTIYF. CDR3 in DNA: TGCGCCAGCGATAACGGGGGAAACACCATATATTTT.

This rearrangement joins TRBV30 to TRBJ1-2; D remains ambiguous. Trimming removed 4 bases from V and 4 bases from J, with 16 bases in between. The germline gives CDR1 GTSNPN, CDR2 SVGIG (reference sequence). The CDR3 runs 14 residues. CDR3 DNA sequence: TGTGCCTGGAATTTATACGGGGAGGGCTATGGCTACACCTTC. This translates into CAWNLYGEGYGYTF.

The chain links TRBV11-3 to TRBJ2-7; D gene unclear. Trimming shortened V by 5 bases and J by 2 bases, and 19 bases separated the two germline ends. Germline V CDR1 and CDR2: SGHNT, YENEEA. The CDR3 is 16 amino acids. CDR3 amino acids: CASSPRGWQTTYEQYF. CDR3 nucleotides: TGTGCCAGCAGCCCACGCGGCTGGCAGACGACCTACGAGCAGTACTTC.

This CDR3 reads CASEPGQGGNEQFF. The CDR3 nucleotides read TGTGCCTCCGAACCGGGACAGGGGGGCAATGAGCAGTTCTTC. The V and J genes are TRBV10-3 and TRBJ2-1, with TRBD1 matching 11 bases. The V gene's germline CDR1 is ENHRY and CDR2 SYGVKD. CDR3 length equals 14 residues. V was clipped by 11 bases and J by 6 bases; unmatched bases: 9.

The J gene is TRBJ1-5, the V gene TRBV5-6; perhaps TRBD1 as D (6 bases). The germline V gene has CDR1 SGHDT and CDR2 YYEEEE. The CDR3 has 13 residues. Between the trimmed V and J ends, which lost 4 bases and 6 bases, there was a span of 11 bases. The CDR3 is CASSPAGAQPQHF. In nucleotides, the CDR3 is TGTGCCAGCAGCCCGGCAGGGGCTCAGCCCCAGCATTTT.

V is TRBV24-1 and J is TRBJ2-7, with D unresolved. This CDR3 has 12 amino acids. Looked up from germline, CDR1 is KGHDR and CDR2 is SFDVKD. V lost 2 bases and J lost 3, with 4 bases in between. CDR3 in DNA: TGTGCCACCAGTGATTACAGCTACGAGCAGTACTTC. This sequence encodes CATSDYSYEQYF.